This T cell receptor (beta chain) was sequenced for a study of radiotherapy plus CTLA-4 blockade in lung cancer. Overall study context: In approximately 17% of patients, objective responses were seen; roughly 30% had disease control.

As to this clone: The antigen is unknown.

Germline CDR1 and CDR2: SGHNT and YYREEE (reference sequence). This CDR3 contains 14 residues. V was pared by 4 bases and J by 4 bases, with 14 bases between. Chemo-refractory metastatic non-small-cell lung cancer patients received focal radiation with ipilimumab CTLA-4 blockade. Assay: immunoSEQ multiplex PCR; the TCRdb copy retains only in-frame clones and omits some. Among fewer than 40,000 clones listed, over 65% were seen once. Study-wide results and caveats: Radiotherapy plus ipilimumab was followed by expansion in blood of tumor-derived TCR clones.

The source is a human donor with non-small cell lung cancer who had stable disease on radiotherapy plus ipilimumab. Sequenced material: peripheral blood, taken from a patient treated with radiotherapy plus ipilimumab. V and J are TRBV5-4 and TRBJ1-2; no clear D gene. This chain's CDR3 is CASSLLNSIYGYTF. The CDR3 DNA is TGTGCCAGCAGCCTCTTAAATTCAATCTATGGCTACACCTTC.